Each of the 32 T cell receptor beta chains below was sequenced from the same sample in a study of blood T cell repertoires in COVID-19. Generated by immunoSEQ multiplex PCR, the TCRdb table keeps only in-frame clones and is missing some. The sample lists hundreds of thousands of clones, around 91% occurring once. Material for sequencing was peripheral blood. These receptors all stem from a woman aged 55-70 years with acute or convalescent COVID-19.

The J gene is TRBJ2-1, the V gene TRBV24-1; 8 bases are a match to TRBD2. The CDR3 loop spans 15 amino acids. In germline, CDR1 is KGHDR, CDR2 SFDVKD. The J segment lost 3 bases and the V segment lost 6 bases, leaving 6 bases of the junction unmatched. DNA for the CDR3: TGTGCCACCAGTTTTACGGGACTAGGCTACAATGAGCAGTTCTTC. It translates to CATSFTGLGYNEQFF.

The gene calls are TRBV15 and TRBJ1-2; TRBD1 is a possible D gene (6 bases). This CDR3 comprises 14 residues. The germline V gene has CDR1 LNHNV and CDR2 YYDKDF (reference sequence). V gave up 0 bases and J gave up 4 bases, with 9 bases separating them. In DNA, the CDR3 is TGTGCCACCAGCAGAGATCGCAGGGGCTATGGCTACACCTTC. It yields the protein CATSRDRRGYGYTF.

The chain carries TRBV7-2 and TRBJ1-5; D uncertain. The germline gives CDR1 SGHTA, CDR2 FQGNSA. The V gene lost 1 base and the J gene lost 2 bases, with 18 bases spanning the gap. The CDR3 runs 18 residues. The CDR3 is CASSLGARGQWGNQPQHF. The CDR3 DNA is TGTGCCAGCAGCTTAGGGGCCCGAGGGCAATGGGGCAATCAGCCCCAGCATTTT.

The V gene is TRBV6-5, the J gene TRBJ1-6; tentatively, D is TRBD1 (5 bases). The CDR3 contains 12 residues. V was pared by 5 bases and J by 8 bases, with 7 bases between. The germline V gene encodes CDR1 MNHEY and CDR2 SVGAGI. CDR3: CASSQQDSPLHF. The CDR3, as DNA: TGTGCCAGCAGTCAACAGGATTCACCCCTCCACTTT.

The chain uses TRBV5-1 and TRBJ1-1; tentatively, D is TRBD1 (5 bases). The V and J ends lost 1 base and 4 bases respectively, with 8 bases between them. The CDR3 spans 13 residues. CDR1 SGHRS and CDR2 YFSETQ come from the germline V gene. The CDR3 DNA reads TGCGCCAGCAGCTTGACAGGAGCCACTGAAGCTTTCTTT. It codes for CASSLTGATEAFF. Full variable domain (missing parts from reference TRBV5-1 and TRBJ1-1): KAGVTQTPRYLIKTRGQQVTLSCSPISGHRSVSWYQQTPGQGLQFLFEYFSETQRNKGNFPGRFSGRQFSNSRSEMNVSTLELGDSALYLCASSLTGATEAFFGQGTRLTVV.

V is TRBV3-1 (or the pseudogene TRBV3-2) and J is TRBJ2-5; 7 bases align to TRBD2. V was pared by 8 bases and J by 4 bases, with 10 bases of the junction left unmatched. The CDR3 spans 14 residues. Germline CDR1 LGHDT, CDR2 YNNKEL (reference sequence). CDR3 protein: CASGGGAIGETQYF. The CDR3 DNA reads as TGTGCCAGCGGGGGAGGGGCCATAGGAGAGACCCAGTACTTC.

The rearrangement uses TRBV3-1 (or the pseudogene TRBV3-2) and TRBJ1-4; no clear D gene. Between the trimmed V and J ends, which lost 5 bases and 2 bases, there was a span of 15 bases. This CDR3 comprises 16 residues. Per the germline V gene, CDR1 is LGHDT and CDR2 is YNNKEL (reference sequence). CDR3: CASSDTAPLTNEKLFF. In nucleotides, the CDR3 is TGTGCCAGCAGCGACACCGCACCACTTACTAATGAAAAACTGTTTTTT.

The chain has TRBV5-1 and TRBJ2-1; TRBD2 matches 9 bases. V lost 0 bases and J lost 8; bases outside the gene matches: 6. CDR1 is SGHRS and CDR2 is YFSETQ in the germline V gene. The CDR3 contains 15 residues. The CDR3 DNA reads TGCGCCAGCAGCTTGGTTAGCGGGAGTACAGATGAGCAGTTCTTC. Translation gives CASSLVSGSTDEQFF.

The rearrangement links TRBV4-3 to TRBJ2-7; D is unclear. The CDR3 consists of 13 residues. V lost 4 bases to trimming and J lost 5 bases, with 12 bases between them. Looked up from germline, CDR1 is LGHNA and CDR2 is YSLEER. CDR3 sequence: CASSPRTMDEQYF. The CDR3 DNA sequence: TGCGCCAGCAGCCCTAGAACGATGGACGAGCAGTACTTC.

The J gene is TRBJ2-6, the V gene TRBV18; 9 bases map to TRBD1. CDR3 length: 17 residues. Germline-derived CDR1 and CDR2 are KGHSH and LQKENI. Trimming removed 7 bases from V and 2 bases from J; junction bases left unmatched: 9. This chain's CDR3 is CASFPGQGLPGANVLTF. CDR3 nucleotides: TGTGCCAGCTTCCCGGGACAGGGTCTCCCTGGGGCCAACGTCCTGACTTTC.

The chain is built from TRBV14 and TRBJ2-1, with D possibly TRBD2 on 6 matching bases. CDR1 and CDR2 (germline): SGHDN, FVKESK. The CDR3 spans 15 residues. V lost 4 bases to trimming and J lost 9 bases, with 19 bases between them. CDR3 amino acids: CASSPVDSEEGEQFF. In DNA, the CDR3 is TGTGCCAGCAGCCCGGTCGACAGCGAGGAGGGTGAGCAGTTCTTC. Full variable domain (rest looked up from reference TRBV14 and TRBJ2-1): EAGVTQFPSHSVIEKGQTVTLRCDPISGHDNLYWYRRVMGKEIKFLLHFVKESKQDESGMPNNRFLAERTGGTYSTLKVQPAELEDSGVYFCASSPVDSEEGEQFFGPGTRLTVL.

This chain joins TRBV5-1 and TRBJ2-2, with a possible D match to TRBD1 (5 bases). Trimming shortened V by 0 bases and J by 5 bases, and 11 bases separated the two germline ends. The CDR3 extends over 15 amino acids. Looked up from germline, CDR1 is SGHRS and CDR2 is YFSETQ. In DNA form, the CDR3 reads TGCGCCAGCAGCTTGGTTGGCAGGGTAACCGGGGAGCTGTTTTTT. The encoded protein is CASSLVGRVTGELFF.

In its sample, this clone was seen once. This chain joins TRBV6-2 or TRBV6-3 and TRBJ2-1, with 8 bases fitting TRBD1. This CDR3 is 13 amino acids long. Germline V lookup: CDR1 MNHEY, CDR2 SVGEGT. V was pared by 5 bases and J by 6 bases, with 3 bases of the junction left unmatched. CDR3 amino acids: CASSPGTGNEQFF. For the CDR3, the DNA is TGTGCCAGCAGTCCCGGGACAGGCAATGAGCAGTTCTTC.

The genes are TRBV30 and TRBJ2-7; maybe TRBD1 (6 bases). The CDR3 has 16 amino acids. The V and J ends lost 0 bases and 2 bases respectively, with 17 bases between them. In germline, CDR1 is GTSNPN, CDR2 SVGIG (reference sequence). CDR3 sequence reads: CAWSVPRQALTYEQYF. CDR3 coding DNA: TGTGCCTGGAGTGTACCCCGACAGGCCTTAACCTACGAGCAGTACTTC.

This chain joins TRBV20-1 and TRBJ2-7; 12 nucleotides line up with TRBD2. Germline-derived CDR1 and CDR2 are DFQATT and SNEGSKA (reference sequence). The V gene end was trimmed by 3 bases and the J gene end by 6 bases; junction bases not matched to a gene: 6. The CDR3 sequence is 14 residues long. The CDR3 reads CSASPSGGAIEQYF. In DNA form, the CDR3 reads TGCAGTGCTAGTCCTAGCGGGGGGGCTATCGAGCAGTACTTC.

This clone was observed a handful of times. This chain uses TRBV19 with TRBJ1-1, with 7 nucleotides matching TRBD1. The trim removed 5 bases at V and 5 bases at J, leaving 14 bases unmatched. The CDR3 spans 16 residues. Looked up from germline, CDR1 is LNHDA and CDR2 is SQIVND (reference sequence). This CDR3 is CASSGARGGLGTEAFF. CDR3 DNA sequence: TGTGCCAGTAGTGGGGCTCGAGGGGGCTTGGGGACTGAAGCTTTCTTT.

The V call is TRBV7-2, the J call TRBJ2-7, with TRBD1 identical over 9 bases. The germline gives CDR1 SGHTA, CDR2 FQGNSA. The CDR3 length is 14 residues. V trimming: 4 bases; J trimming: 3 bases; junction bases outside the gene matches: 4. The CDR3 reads CASSSWDRDYEQYF. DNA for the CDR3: TGTGCCAGCAGCTCCTGGGACAGGGACTACGAGCAGTACTTC.

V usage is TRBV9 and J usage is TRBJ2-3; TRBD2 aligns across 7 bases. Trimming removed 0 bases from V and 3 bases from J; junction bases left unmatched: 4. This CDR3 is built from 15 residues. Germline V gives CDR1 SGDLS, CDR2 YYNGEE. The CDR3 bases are TGTGCCAGCAGCGTAGTAGGCGGGAGAACAGATACGCAGTATTTT. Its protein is CASSVVGGRTDTQYF.

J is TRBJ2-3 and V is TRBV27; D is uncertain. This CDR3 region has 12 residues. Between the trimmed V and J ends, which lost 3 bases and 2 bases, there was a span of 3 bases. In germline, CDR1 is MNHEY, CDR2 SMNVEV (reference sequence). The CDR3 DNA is TGTGCCAGCAGTTTCCTCACAGATACGCAGTATTTT. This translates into CASSFLTDTQYF.

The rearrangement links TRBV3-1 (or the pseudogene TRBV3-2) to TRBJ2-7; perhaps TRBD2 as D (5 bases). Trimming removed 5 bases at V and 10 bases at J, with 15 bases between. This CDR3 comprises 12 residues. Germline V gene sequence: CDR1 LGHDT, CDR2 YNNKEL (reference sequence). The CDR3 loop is CASSSEGSPQYF. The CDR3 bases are TGTGCCAGCAGCTCAGAGGGAAGCCCTCAGTACTTC.

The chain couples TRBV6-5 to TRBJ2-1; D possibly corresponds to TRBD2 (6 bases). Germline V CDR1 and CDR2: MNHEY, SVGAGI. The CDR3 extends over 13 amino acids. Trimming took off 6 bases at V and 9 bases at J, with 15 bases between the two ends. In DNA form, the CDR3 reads TGTGCCAGCAGGGCGCCGGGGGTAGGTGAGCAGTTCTTC. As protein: CASRAPGVGEQFF.

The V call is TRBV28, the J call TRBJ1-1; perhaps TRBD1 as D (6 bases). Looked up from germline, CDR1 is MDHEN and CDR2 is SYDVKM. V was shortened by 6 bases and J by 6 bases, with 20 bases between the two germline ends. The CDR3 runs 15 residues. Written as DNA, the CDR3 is TGTGCCAGCAGAGGGGGTGCGGGTCTTTCTTCTGAAGCTTTCTTT. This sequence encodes CASRGGAGLSSEAFF.

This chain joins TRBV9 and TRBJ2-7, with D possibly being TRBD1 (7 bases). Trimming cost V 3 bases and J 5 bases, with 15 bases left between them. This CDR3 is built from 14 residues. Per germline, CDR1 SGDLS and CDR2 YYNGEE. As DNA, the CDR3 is TGTGCCAGCAGCGAACAGCAGGGGGGCCACGAGCAGTACTTC. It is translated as CASSEQQGGHEQYF.

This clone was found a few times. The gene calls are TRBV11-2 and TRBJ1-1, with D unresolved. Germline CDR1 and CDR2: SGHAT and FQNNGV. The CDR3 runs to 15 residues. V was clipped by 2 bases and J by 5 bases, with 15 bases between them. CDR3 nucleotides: TGTGCCAGCAGCTTAACTTCCCAGCCGGGGACTGAAGCTTTCTTT. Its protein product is CASSLTSQPGTEAFF. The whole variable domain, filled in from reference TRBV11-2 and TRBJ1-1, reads EAGVAQSPRYKIIEKRQSVAFWCNPISGHATLYWYQQILGQGPKLLIQFQNNGVVDDSQLPKDRFSAERLKGVDSTLKIQPAKLEDSAVYLCASSLTSQPGTEAFFGQGTRLTVV.

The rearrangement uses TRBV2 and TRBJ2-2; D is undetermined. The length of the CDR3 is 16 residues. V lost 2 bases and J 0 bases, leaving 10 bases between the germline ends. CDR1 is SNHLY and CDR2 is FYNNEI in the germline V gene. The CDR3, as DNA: TGTGCCAGCAGTGAACACATTACCGCGAACACCGGGGAGCTGTTTTTT. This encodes CASSEHITANTGELFF.

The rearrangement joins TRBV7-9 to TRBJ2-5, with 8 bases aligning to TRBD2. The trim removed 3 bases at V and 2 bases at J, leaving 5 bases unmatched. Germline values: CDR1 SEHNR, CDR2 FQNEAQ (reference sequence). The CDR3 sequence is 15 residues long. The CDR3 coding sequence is TGTGCCAGCAGCTTCGGACTAGCTAATCAAGAGACCCAGTACTTC. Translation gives CASSFGLANQETQYF.

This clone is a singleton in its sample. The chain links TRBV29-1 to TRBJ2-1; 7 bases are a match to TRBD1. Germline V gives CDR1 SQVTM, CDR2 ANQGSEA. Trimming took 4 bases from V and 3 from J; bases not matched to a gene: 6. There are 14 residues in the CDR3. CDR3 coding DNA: TGCAGCGTTGTAAGAGACAGGGACTACAATGAGCAGTTCTTC. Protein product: CSVVRDRDYNEQFF.

This CDR3 is CASSIPGLAGSTDTQYF. Written as DNA, the CDR3 is TGTGCCAGCAGCATCCCAGGACTAGCGGGAAGCACAGATACGCAGTATTTT. V and J are TRBV5-4 and TRBJ2-3, with 12 bases matching TRBD2. Germline CDR1 SGHNT, CDR2 YYREEE (reference sequence). The CDR3 is 17 amino acids. Trimming took 4 bases from V and 0 from J; bases not matched to a gene: 6. The whole variable domain, filled in from reference TRBV5-4 and TRBJ2-3, reads ETGVTQSPTHLIKTRGQQVTLRCSSQSGHNTVSWYQQALGQGPQFIFQYYREEENGRGNFPPRFSGLQFPNYSSELNVNALELDDSALYLCASSIPGLAGSTDTQYFGPGTRLTVL.

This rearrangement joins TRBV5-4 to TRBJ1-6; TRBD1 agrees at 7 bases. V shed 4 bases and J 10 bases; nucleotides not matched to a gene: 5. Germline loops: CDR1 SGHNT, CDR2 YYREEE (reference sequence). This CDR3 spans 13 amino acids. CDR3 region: CASSPDRESPLHF. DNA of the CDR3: TGTGCCAGCAGCCCCGACAGGGAGTCACCCCTCCACTTT. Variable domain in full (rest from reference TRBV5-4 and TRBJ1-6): ETGVTQSPTHLIKTRGQQVTLRCSSQSGHNTVSWYQQALGQGPQFIFQYYREEENGRGNFPPRFSGLQFPNYSSELNVNALELDDSALYLCASSPDRESPLHFGNGTRLTVT.

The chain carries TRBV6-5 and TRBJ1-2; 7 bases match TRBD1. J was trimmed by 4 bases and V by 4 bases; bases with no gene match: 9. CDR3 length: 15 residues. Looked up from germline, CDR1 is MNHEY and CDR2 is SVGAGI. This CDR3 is CASSSLPTGSYGYTF. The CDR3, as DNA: TGTGCCAGCAGTTCCCTCCCGACAGGGAGCTATGGCTACACCTTC.

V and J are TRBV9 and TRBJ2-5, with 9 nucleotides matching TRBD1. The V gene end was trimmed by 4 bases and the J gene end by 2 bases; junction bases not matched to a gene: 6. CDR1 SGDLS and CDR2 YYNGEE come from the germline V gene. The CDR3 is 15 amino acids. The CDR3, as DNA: TGTGCCAGCAGCCCAGGGACAGGGCGGCAAGAGACCCAGTACTTC. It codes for CASSPGTGRQETQYF.

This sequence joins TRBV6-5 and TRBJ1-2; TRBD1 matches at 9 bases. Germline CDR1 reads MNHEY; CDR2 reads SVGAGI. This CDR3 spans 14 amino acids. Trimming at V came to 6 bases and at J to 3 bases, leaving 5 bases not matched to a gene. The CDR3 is CASSWGQGYYGYTF. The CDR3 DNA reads TGTGCCAGCAGCTGGGGACAGGGCTACTATGGCTACACCTTC.